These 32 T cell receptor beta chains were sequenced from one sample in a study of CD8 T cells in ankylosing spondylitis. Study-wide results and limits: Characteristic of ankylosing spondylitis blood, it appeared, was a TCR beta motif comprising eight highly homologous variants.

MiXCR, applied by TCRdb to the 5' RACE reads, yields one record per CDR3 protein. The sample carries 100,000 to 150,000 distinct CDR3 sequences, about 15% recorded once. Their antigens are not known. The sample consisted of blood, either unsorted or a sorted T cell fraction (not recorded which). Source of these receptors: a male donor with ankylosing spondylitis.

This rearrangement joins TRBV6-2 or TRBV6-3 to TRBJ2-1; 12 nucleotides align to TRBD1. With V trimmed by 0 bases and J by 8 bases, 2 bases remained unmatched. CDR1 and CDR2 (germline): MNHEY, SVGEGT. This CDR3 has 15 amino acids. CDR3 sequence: CASSYSGQGADEQFF. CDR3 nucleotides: TGTGCCAGCAGTTACTCGGGACAGGGGGCAGATGAGCAGTTCTTC.

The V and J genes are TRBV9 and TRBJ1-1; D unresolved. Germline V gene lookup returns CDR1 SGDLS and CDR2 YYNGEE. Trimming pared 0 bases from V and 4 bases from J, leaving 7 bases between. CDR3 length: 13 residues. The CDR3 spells CASSVDWGTEAFF. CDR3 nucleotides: TGTGCCAGCAGCGTAGATTGGGGCACTGAAGCTTTCTTT.

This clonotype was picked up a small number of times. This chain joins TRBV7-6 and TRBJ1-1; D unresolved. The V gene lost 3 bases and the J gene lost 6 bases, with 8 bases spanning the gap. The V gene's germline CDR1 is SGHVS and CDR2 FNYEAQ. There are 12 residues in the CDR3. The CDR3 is CASSFPRAEAFF. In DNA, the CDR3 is TGTGCCAGCAGCTTTCCCCGGGCTGAAGCTTTCTTT.

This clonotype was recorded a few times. CDR3 DNA: TGTGCCAGCAGCCAAGATTGGCAGGGTGCTGGCACAGATACGCAGTATTTT. It encodes CASSQDWQGAGTDTQYF. V and J are TRBV4-2 and TRBJ2-3; D possibly corresponds to TRBD1 (5 bases). Between the trimmed V and J ends, which lost 0 bases and 1 base, there was a span of 14 bases. Germline V gives CDR1 LGHNA, CDR2 YNFKEQ. The CDR3 sequence is 17 residues long.

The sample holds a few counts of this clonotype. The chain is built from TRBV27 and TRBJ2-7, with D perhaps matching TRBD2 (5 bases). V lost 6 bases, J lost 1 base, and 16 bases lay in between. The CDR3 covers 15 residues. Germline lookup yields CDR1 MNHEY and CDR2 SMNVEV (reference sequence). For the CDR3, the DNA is TGTGCCAGCAGGCCCCTTCGTGGGAGTTCCTACGAGCAGTACTTC. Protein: CASRPLRGSSYEQYF.

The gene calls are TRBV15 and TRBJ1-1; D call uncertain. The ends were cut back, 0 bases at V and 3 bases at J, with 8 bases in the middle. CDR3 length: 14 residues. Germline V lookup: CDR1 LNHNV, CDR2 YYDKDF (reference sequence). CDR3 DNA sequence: TGTGCCACCAGCAGAGATATGAGGGACACTGAAGCTTTCTTT. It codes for CATSRDMRDTEAFF.

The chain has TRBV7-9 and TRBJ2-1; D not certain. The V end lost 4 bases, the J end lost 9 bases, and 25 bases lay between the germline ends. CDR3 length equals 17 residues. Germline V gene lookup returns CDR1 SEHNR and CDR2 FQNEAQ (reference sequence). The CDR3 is CASSSRYSPGPTGEQFF. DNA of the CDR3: TGTGCCAGCAGCTCACGCTATTCGCCGGGCCCCACGGGTGAGCAGTTCTTC.

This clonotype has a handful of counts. CDR3 DNA: TGTGCCAGCAGTTACCGGACTGGGGGATACGAGCAGTACTTC. Its translation is CASSYRTGGYEQYF. The rearrangement uses TRBV6-2 or TRBV6-3 and TRBJ2-7; possibly TRBD1 or TRBD2 for D (5 bases each). V lost 2 bases, J lost 4 bases, and 12 bases lay in between. Looked up from germline, CDR1 is MNHEY and CDR2 is SVGEGT. This CDR3 region has 14 residues.

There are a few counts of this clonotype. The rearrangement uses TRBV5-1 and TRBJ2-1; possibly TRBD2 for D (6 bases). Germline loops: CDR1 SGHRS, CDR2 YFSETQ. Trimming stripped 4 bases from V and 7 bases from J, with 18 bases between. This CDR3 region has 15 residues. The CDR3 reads CASSQTSGWENEQFF. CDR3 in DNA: TGCGCCAGCAGCCAGACTAGTGGGTGGGAAAATGAGCAGTTCTTC.

The CDR3 sequence: CASSLTRDGRIDEQFF. CDR3 in DNA: TGTGCCAGCAGCTTAACGAGGGACGGGCGTATCGATGAGCAGTTCTTC. V usage is TRBV7-3 and J usage is TRBJ2-1; D is possibly TRBD1 or TRBD2 (5 bases each). The CDR3 has 16 residues. Germline CDR1 is SGHTA and CDR2 is FQGTGA. V was clipped by 0 bases and J by 8 bases, with 17 bases between them.

CDR3 loop: CASSEVLGGSGKLFF. CDR3 in DNA: TGTGCCAGCAGTGAAGTCTTAGGGGGGTCCGGAAAACTGTTTTTT. V and J are TRBV6-1 and TRBJ1-4; possible D gene TRBD1, 6 bases. CDR1 is MNHNS and CDR2 is SASEGT in the germline V gene. The length of the CDR3 is 15 residues. The ends were cut back, 1 base at V and 10 bases at J, with 16 bases in the middle.

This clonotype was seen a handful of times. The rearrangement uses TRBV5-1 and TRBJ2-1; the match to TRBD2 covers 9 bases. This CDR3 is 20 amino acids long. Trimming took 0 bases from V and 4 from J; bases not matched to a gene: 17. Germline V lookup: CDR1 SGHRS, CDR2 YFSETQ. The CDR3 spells CASSLESPMDLAGIYNEQFF. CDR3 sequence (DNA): TGCGCCAGCAGCTTGGAATCACCCATGGATCTAGCGGGAATATACAATGAGCAGTTCTTC.

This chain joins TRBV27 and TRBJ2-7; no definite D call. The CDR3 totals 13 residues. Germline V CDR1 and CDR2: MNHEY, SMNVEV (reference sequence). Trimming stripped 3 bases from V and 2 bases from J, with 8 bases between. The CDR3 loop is CASSFAGPYEQYF. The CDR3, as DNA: TGTGCCAGCAGTTTTGCCGGACCCTACGAGCAGTACTTC.

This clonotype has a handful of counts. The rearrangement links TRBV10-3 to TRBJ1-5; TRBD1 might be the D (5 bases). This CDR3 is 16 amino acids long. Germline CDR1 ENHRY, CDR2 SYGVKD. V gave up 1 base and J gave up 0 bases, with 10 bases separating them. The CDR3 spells CAISEWGGHSNQPQHF. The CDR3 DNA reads TGTGCCATCAGTGAGTGGGGGGGTCATAGCAATCAGCCCCAGCATTTT.

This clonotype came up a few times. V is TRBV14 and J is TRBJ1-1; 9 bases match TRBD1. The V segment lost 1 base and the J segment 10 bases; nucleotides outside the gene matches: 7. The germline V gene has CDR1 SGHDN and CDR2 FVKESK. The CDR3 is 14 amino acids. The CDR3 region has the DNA TGTGCCAGCAGCCAAGCAGGGACAGGGTATCGAGCTTTCTTT. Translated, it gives CASSQAGTGYRAFF.

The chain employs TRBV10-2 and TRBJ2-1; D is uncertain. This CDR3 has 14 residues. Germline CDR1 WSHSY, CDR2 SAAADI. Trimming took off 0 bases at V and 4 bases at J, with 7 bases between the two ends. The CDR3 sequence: CASSESMQYNEQFF. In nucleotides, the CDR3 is TGCGCCAGCAGTGAGTCGATGCAATACAATGAGCAGTTCTTC.

CDR3 sequence (DNA): TGTGCCAGCAGTTTACTAGGACTCCTAGGGGTCACCGGGGAGCTGTTTTTT. Translated, it gives CASSLLGLLGVTGELFF. This chain uses TRBV27 with TRBJ2-2; D may be TRBD1 or TRBD2 (5 bases each). Germline V gene data show CDR1 as MNHEY and CDR2 as SMNVEV (reference sequence). With 2 bases removed from V and 4 bases from J, the gap between germline ends came to 17 bases. This CDR3 has 17 residues.

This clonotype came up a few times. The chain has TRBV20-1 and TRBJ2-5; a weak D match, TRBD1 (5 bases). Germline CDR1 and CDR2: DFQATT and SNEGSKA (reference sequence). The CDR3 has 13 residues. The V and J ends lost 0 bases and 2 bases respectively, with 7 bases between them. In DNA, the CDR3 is TGCAGTGCTAGAGAGGCAGGGCAAGAGACCCAGTACTTC. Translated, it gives CSAREAGQETQYF.

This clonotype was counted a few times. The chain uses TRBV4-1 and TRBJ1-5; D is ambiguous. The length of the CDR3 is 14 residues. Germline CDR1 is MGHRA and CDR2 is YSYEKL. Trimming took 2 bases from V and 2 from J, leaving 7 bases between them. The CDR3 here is CASSQKEGNQPQHF. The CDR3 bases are TGCGCCAGCAGCCAAAAGGAGGGCAATCAGCCCCAGCATTTT.

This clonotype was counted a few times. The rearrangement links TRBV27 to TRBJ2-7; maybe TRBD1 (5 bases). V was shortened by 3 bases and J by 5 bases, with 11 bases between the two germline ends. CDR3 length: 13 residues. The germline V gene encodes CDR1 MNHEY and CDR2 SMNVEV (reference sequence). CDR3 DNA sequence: TGTGCCAGCAGTTTGCCAGGGTGGGACGAGCAGTACTTC. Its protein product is CASSLPGWDEQYF.

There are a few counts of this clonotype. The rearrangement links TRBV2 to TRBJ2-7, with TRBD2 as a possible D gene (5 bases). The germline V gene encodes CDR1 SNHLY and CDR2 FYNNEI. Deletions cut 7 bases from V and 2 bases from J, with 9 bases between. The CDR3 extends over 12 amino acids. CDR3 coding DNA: TGTGCCAGCACTCCGACTACCTACGAGCAGTACTTC. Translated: CASTPTTYEQYF.

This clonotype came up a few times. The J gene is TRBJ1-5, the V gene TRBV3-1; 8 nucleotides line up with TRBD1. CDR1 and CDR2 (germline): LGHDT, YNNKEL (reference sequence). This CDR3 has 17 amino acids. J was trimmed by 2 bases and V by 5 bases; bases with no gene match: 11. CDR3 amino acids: CASSAGTGEFGNQPQHF. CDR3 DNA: TGTGCCAGCAGCGCCGGGACAGGAGAGTTTGGCAATCAGCCCCAGCATTTT.

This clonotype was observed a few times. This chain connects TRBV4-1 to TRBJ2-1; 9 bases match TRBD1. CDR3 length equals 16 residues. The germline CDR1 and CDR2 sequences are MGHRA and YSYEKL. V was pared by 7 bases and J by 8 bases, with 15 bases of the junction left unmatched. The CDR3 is CASKGDPGQGGHEQFF. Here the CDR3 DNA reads TGCGCCAGCAAGGGGGACCCGGGACAGGGTGGCCATGAGCAGTTCTTC.

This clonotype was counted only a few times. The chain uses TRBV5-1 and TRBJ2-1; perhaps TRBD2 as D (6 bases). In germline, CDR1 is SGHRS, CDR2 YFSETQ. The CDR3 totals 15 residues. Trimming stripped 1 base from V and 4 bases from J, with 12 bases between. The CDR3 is CASSLLGLTYNEQFF. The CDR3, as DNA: TGCGCCAGCAGCTTGCTGGGACTCACGTACAATGAGCAGTTCTTC. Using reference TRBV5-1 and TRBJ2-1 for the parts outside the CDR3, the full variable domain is KAGVTQTPRYLIKTRGQQVTLSCSPISGHRSVSWYQQTPGQGLQFLFEYFSETQRNKGNFPGRFSGRQFSNSRSEMNVSTLELGDSALYLCASSLLGLTYNEQFFGPGTRLTVL.

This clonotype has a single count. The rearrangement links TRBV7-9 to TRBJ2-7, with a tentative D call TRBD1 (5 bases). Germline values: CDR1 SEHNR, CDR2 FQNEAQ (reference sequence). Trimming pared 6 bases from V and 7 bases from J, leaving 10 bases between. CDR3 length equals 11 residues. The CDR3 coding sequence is TGTGCCAGCAGTCAGACAGTGGAGCAGTACTTC. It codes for CASSQTVEQYF. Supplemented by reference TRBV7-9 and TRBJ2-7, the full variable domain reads DTGVSQNPRHKITKRGQNVTFRCDPISEHNRLYWYRQTLGQGPEFLTYFQNEAQLEKSRLLSDRFSAERPKGSFSTLEIQRTEQGDSAMYLCASSQTVEQYFGPGTRLTVT.

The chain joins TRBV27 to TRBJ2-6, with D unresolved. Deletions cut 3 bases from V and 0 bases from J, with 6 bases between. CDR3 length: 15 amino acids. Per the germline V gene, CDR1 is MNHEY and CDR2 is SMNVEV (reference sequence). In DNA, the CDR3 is TGTGCCAGCAGTTTTGTGTACTCTGGGGCCAACGTCCTGACTTTC. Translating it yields CASSFVYSGANVLTF. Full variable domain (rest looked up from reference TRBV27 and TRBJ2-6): EAQVTQNPRYLITVTGKKLTVTCSQNMNHEYMSWYRQDPGLGLRQIYYSMNVEVTDKGDVPEGYKVSRKEKRNFPLILESPSPNQTSLYFCASSFVYSGANVLTFGAGSRLTVL.

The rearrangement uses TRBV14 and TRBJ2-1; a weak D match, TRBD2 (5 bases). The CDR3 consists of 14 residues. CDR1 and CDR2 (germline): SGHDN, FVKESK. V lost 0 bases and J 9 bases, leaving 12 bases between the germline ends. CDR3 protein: CASSQENRAVEQFF. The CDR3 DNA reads TGTGCCAGCAGCCAAGAAAATCGAGCGGTTGAGCAGTTCTTC.

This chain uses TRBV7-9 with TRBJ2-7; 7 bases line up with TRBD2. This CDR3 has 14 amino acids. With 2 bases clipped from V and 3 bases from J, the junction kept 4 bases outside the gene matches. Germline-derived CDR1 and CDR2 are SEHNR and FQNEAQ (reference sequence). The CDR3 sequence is CASSLPGGLYEQYF. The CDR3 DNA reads TGTGCCAGCAGCTTACCGGGAGGTCTCTACGAGCAGTACTTC. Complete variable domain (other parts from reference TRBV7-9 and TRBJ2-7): DTGVSQNPRHKITKRGQNVTFRCDPISEHNRLYWYRQTLGQGPEFLTYFQNEAQLEKSRLLSDRFSAERPKGSFSTLEIQRTEQGDSAMYLCASSLPGGLYEQYFGPGTRLTVT.

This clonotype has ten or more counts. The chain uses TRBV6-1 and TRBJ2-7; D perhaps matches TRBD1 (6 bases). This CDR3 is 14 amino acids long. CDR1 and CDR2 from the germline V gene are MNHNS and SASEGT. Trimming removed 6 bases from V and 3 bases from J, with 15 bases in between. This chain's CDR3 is CASSPQGRGYEQYF. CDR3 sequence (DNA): TGTGCCAGCAGCCCACAGGGTAGGGGCTACGAGCAGTACTTC.

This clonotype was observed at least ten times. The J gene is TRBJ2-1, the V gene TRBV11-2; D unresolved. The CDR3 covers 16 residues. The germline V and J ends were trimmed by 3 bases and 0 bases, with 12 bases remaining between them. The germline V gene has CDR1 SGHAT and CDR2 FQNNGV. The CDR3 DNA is TGTGCCAGCAGCTTTATCGCAGTGAGCTCCTACAATGAGCAGTTCTTC. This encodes CASSFIAVSSYNEQFF.

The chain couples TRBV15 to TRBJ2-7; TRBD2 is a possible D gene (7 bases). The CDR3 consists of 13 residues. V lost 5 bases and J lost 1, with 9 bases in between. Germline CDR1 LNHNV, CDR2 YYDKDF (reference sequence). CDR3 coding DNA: TGTGCCACCAGCGGGGGGGCTTCCTACGAGCAGTACTTC. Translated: CATSGGASYEQYF.

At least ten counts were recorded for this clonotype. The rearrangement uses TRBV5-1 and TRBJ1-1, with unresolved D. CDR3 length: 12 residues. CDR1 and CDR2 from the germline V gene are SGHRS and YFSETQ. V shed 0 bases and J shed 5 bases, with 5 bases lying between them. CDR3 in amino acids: CASSLVGTEAFF. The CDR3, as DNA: TGCGCCAGCAGCTTGGTAGGGACTGAAGCTTTCTTT.